Given below is one T cell receptor (beta chain) in context. This specimen comes from a study of OX40 agonist ivuxolimab in advanced cancers. Study-wide background: Enrolled patients in dose escalation had cancers that were hepatocellular carcinoma, melanoma, renal cell or head and neck cancer. Among those enrolled, mean age was 60 years (range about 23 to 80) and approximately 80% were male.

TCRdb's table, derived via immunoSEQ multiplex PCR, lists solely in-frame clones and lacks some. This table holds some 14,000 clones, approximately 85% found once. V dropped 5 bases and J dropped 3 bases, with 16 bases sitting between them. The length of the CDR3 is 15 residues. CDR1 and CDR2 from the germline V gene are SEHNR and FQNEAQ (reference sequence). The rearrangement joins TRBV7-9 to TRBJ1-1; possible D gene TRBD1, 6 bases. The sequences come from CD4+ or CD8+ T cells sorted from blood, collected in a trial of the OX40 agonist ivuxolimab. This clonotype was sampled from an adult with an advanced solid tumor such as melanoma, head and neck, liver or kidney cancer. The CDR3 sequence is CASSKLTGHHTEAFF. CDR3 in DNA: TGTGCCAGCAGCAAATTGACAGGACACCACACTGAAGCTTTCTTT.